These T cell receptor beta chains were read from a single sample in a study of T cells in Graves' hyperthyroidism and ophthalmopathy. Via MiXCR, TCRdb re-called the multiplex PCR reads, giving one row per CDR3 protein. The sample carries around 350,000 distinct CDR3 sequences, roughly 15% recorded once. The sample taken for sequencing was blood. The receptors shown here come from a woman aged 55-69 years with Graves' ophthalmopathy. CDR3s include the opening cysteine and the closing phenylalanine or tryptophan. Each record gives: CDR3 DNA, CDR3 protein, J gene, V gene, clone size, D gene. D genes are given only for firm matches. The listing skips clone size in some rows; elsewhere it reads once, few, many or a size class.

TGCGCCAGCAGCTTGGTTGGCAGAGCAGAGGATGGCTACACCTTC,CASSLVGRAEDGYTF,TRBJ1-2,TRBV5-1,many,-
TGTGCCAGCAGGGACAGGGCCAACTACGAGCAGTACTTC,CASRDRANYEQYF,TRBJ2-7,TRBV2,few,TRBD1
TGCGCCAGCAGCTTGGGACAGGGGCGGTACAATGAGCAGTTCTTC,CASSLGQGRYNEQFF,TRBJ2-1,TRBV5-1,many,TRBD1
TGTGCCAGCAGCCCAGGTAGCGGAGCCAACACCGGGGAGCTGTTTTTT,CASSPGSGANTGELFF,TRBJ2-2,TRBV7-3,-,-
TGCGCCAGCAGCTTCTATACGGCGAACACTGAAGCTTTCTTT,CASSFYTANTEAFF,TRBJ1-1,TRBV5-1,many,-
TGTGCCAGCAGCTTAGCCCTCGCAGGCTCCGAGGCGCAGTATTTT,CASSLALAGSEAQYF,TRBJ2-3,TRBV7-9,many,-
TGCGCCAGCAGCCAGGCCCCCGGCGGCGATGAAAAACTGTTTTTT,CASSQAPGGDEKLFF,TRBJ1-4,TRBV4-1,-,-
TGCGCCAGCAGCTCACAGGTTAGGGGATACGAGCAGTACTTC,CASSSQVRGYEQYF,TRBJ2-7,TRBV5-1,few,-
TGCGCCAGCACCCCCGGGACACCCACCGGGGAGCTGTTTTTT,CASTPGTPTGELFF,TRBJ2-2,TRBV5-1,many,-
TGTGCCAGTAGTTGGGGGACGCCGGTCTCCTACGAGCAGTACTTC,CASSWGTPVSYEQYF,TRBJ2-7,TRBV19,many,-
TGTGCCAGCAGTGAAGGTTCGAGGATTGGGGGGGACCAGTACTTC,CASSEGSRIGGDQYF,TRBJ2-5,TRBV2,many,TRBD2
TGTGCCTGGAGCCGACTAGCGAGCAATGAGCAGTTCTTC,CAWSRLASNEQFF,TRBJ2-1,TRBV30,many,TRBD2
TGTGCCAGCAGAGGAACTAGAGCGGGAAGGGGCTACGAGCAGTACTTC,CASRGTRAGRGYEQYF,TRBJ2-7,TRBV3-1,many,TRBD2
TGTGCCAGCAGCTTAGTGGCTCGGGCTAGCGGGAGGACAGATACGCAGTATTTT,CASSLVARASGRTDTQYF,TRBJ2-3,TRBV7-2,many,TRBD2
TGTGCCACCAGCAGGATTGGTGGTTTCGGACAGGGCGACTTCTATGGCTACACCTTC,CATSRIGGFGQGDFYGYTF,TRBJ1-2,TRBV15,once,TRBD1
TGTGCCAGCAGCTTTTCTTCGGATACGCAGTATTTT,CASSFSSDTQYF,TRBJ2-3,TRBV7-9,few,-
TGCGCCAGCAGCTTTGGGGGGAATCCGGAGACCCAGTACTTC,CASSFGGNPETQYF,TRBJ2-5,TRBV5-1,few,-
TGCAGTGCTAGGGGAGCAGGGGGCAACTACGAGCAGTACTTC,CSARGAGGNYEQYF,TRBJ2-7,TRBV20-1,few,TRBD1
TGCAGCGTTGTATCGCGGGAGATTGGCAATGAGCAGTTCTTC,CSVVSREIGNEQFF,TRBJ2-1,TRBV29-1,many,TRBD2
TGTGCCATCAAGGCGAACAGGGAAAGCTATGGCTACACCTTC,CAIKANRESYGYTF,TRBJ1-2,TRBV10-3,many,-
TGTGCCAGCGGTCTCCACGCAGGGGGCGAGCAGTACTTC,CASGLHAGGEQYF,TRBJ2-7,TRBV6-2/TRBV6-3,-,TRBD1
TGCGCCAGCAGCCGGAAGACAGGGAGGGGTCAGCCCCAGCATTTT,CASSRKTGRGQPQHF,TRBJ1-5,TRBV5-1,-,TRBD1